The subject of this entry is one T cell receptor beta chain. No antigen is known for it. These data are taken from a study of OX40 agonist ivuxolimab in advanced cancers. Study summary: Cancers in dose escalation were hepatocellular, melanoma, renal cell and head and neck. Partial responses were achieved by three patients, of whom one had hepatocellular carcinoma and two had cutaneous melanoma. Whole-study findings and limits: CD8+ T cells showed, on average, more clonal expansion than CD4+ cells. Both CD4+ and CD8+ T cell populations in blood had undergone clonal expansion by week 6 at 0.1 to 3.0 mg/kg.

The repertoire was sequenced with immunoSEQ multiplex PCR; TCRdb's copy has only in-frame clones and lacks some. Here the sample spans 70,000 to 85,000 clones, 80% to 90% being singletons. The germline gives CDR1 SGHTS, CDR2 YDEGEE. Trimming removed 5 bases from V and 5 bases from J; junction bases left unmatched: 4. This CDR3 spans 13 amino acids. The chain has TRBV5-8 and TRBJ2-5; 9 nucleotides match TRBD1. Sequencing was performed on CD4+ or CD8+ T cells sorted from blood, taken in a trial of the OX40 agonist ivuxolimab. The origin of this receptor is an adult with an advanced solid tumor such as melanoma, head and neck, liver or kidney cancer. The CDR3 spells CASSRTGEETQYF. DNA of the CDR3: TGTGCCAGCAGTCGGACAGGGGAGGAGACCCAGTACTTC.